This T cell receptor beta chain came from a study of T cell clonality in common variable immunodeficiency (dated by TCRdb to the mid-2010s). The paper as a whole reports these results and caveats: CVID TCRbeta sequences reportedly showed fewer deletions and N-nucleotide insertions and lacked highly modified clones with 13 or more V deletions. Compared with healthy controls, CVID subjects showed increased TCRbeta clonality (t-test p = 0.018), a feature most characteristic of about a third of subjects. Patient heterogeneity within the CVID cohort put limits on correlating repertoire features with clinical complications. According to the authors, finding the cause of the higher clonality in CVID would require sequencing the repertoires of T cell subpopulations. CVID subjects shared fewer TCRbeta clones with each other than healthy controls did (p < 0.0001). Even though DNA input was the same, control samples had an average of about 80,000 unique sequences each, compared with roughly 30,000 in CVID samples.

Standard criteria, namely reduction of serum IgG, IgA and/or IgM below the normal range together with specific antibody deficiency, were applied for the diagnosis of CVID. A total of 44 subjects (approximately 15 female and around 30 male; age range about 9 to 65 years, mean age roughly 40) were included in the CVID group. Most of the CVID patients and most of the healthy controls were of Caucasian heritage. At the time of study participation, every CVID subject had been on replacement immunoglobulin therapy for one year or longer. When blood was collected, none of the CVID subjects were ill or on immunomodulatory or immunosuppressive medication. From each donor, roughly 5 to 9 ml of heparinized peripheral whole blood was collected. Genomic DNA from adults with common variable immune deficiency (CVID) and from healthy adult controls was used to sequence TCRbeta CDR3 repertoires. Diluted blood was density-centrifuged over Hypaque 1077 or Ficoll-Paque to isolate peripheral blood mononuclear cells. Unsorted mononuclear cells served as the source of genomic DNA, which was extracted either by Qiagen column purification or by a centrifugation-based method.

The sample holds many counts of this clone. Its antigen has not been determined. For sequencing input, CVID and control samples contributed equivalent amounts of genomic DNA. For every sample, a 60 bp segment covering the rearranged TCRbeta CDR3 region was amplified and then sequenced. The immunoSEQ assay, a bias-corrected multiplex PCR combined with high-throughput sequencing, was used for TCRbeta amplification. As for the original processing: Every unique nucleotide sequence counted as a clone and was annotated with V, D and J genes, copy number and frequency. Sequences were labeled productive if in frame, and non-productive if out of frame or containing stop codons. Clonality was calculated from Shannon's entropy as previously described. Mean CDR3 Kyte-Doolittle hydropathy was derived from the predicted amino acid sequences of productive clones. Hierarchical clustering of scaled V gene usage was performed with the R hclust function using Manhattan distance and complete linkage. To assess clone sharing by CDR3 amino acid sequence, 12 repertoires per group were resampled over 100 rounds. The repertoires were searched for fewer than 75 published EBV-specific TCRbeta sequences and almost 250 published CMV-specific TCRbeta sequences. Analysis left out a couple of CVID samples that produced under 10,000 sequences, so about 41 CVID repertoires remained. TCRdb limited this immuneACCESS table to in-frame rearrangements with V and J called. A share of clones is missing; checked studies link under half to unresolved V genes, and the rest is unexplained. V, J and clone size were drawn from that table, and D and trimming were deduced from the DNA. This sample shows 30,000 to 35,000 clones, and none of them turns up only once. The top ten hold about 26% of the sample.

The source of this sequence is a human donor with common variable immunodeficiency. The sequencing sample was made of peripheral blood mononuclear cells.

The CDR3 bases that were read are TGTGCCAGCAGTTTTCTCCGGACTGACCTGGTGAGGGATACG. Translated, this gives CASSFLRTDLVRDT. From start to end, the CDR3 is CASSFLRTDLVRDTQYF. Recombination linked TRBV6-2 or TRBV6-3 to TRBJ2-3; TRBD2 is perhaps the D gene, given 5 matching bases. The CDR3 is cut off 3 residues early in the read; its end comes from the germline J gene. Spanning cysteine to phenylalanine, the CDR3 consists of 17 amino acids. The DNA has 42 bases, all within the CDR3, and is read from base 1. Taken from the germline V gene, the CDR1 and CDR2 loops are MNHEY and SVGEGT. Trimming at the junction amounts to 4 bases on V and 6 bases on J, and the germline ends lie 23 bases apart.